Given below is one T cell receptor beta chain in context. Its antigen is undetermined. The entry originates in a study of beta chain features in type 1 diabetes. The study's findings and limits: All four CD4+ subsets of Type 1 diabetes patients contained TCRB CDR3s that were moderately but significantly shorter.

Every isolated RNA sample was fully reverse transcribed, so sequencing captured expressed TCRB transcripts. TCRdb's table, derived via immunoSEQ multiplex PCR, lists solely in-frame clones and lacks some. The data hold hundreds of thousands of clones, with around 28% observed a single time. This receptor was identified in a man in his late teens or twenties in good health. The sample comprised naive CD4+ T cells from blood.

The CDR3 DNA reads as TGTGCCAGCAGCCCCGGACAGGGGAGGTGGTATGGCTACACCTTC. It translates to CASSPGQGRWYGYTF. The V and J genes are TRBV7-9 and TRBJ1-2; 9 bases line up with TRBD1. CDR3 length: 15 residues. The V gene end was trimmed by 5 bases and the J gene end by 5 bases; junction bases not matched to a gene: 9. The V gene's germline CDR1 is SEHNR and CDR2 FQNEAQ (reference sequence).